This TCR beta chain was captured in a study of breast tumors, draining lymph nodes, adjacent tissues. V dropped 6 bases and J dropped 4 bases, with 16 bases sitting between them. The germline V gene encodes CDR1 MNHEY and CDR2 SVGAGI. This CDR3 is built from 15 residues. Overall study findings and caveats: Compared with lymph nodes, tumors were less diverse; compared with nontumor tissue, more. Data fit most tumor T cells coming from lymph node, expanding in tumor.

TCRdb redid the calling of the multiplex PCR reads with MiXCR, one entry per CDR3 protein. This table holds 20,000 to 25,000 distinct CDR3 sequences, approximately 61% found once. This clonotype is termed medium-sized. Its antigen is as yet unknown. The chain recombines TRBV6-5 with TRBJ2-1; possibly TRBD2 for D (6 bases). Material for sequencing was tumor-adjacent breast tissue. The sequence derives from a female donor with breast cancer. Some clones in this sample may be carry-over from other donors' samples. CDR3: CASSPVGGFYNEQFF. The CDR3 DNA follows: TGTGCCAGCAGCCCCGTTGGGGGGTTTTACAATGAGCAGTTCTTC.